This T cell receptor beta chain was profiled in a study of blood T cells in healthy people across ages (dated by TCRdb to 2015 to 2017). Study-wide context: In model experiments, template switching captured roughly one uniquely barcoded TCR beta cDNA molecule for every two T cells. Using deep sequencing normalized with unique cDNA molecular identifiers, the study measured how TCR beta repertoire diversity changes with age. The donors were divided into four age groups: young (average roughly 15 years), middle-aged (under 40), aged (about 61) and long-lived (about 90). To avoid experimental bias, donors of different ages were spread randomly across the sequencing lanes. For two donors (one aged 18 to 30 and one aged 80 or older), the study analyzed two additional independent replicas of 1 million unique cDNA reads from the same blood draw.

The library was generated by 5' RACE. The sequencing machine was an Illumina HiSeq 2500. A second PCR of about 7 to 12 cycles was performed with a sample-barcoded 5' primer and a J-beta primer mix. A template-switch 5' adaptor carrying 12 random nucleotides introduced a unique molecular identifier onto each TCR beta cDNA molecule. Each sample yielded at least 2.5 million CDR3-containing paired-end reads. All of the RNA was converted into first-strand cDNA using the Mint cDNA synthesis kit, with a TRBC-specific oligonucleotide serving as the primer. Following uracil-DNA glycosylase treatment, all cDNA underwent a first 18-cycle PCR with the universal primers M1SS and BC2_uni_R. The source study handled its data this way. For normalization, 1 million high-quality reads were randomly selected from each sample, with every read carrying a distinct molecular identifier. Instead of being binned into consensus sequences, reads that shared molecular identifiers were thrown out. MiTCR, set to a Q25 quality threshold and the strictest error-elimination algorithm, was used for CDR3 identification, clonotype clustering and error correction. A nonparametric unseen species model using Euler transformation provided a lower-bound estimate of total TCR beta diversity. TCRdb ran its own pipeline on the public reads, namely fastp trimming at Q25 and MiXCR clone calling, and kept in-frame beta chains. Each record represents a unique CDR3 protein, reported with the most common genes and DNA among its rows. The authors' filters were not applied to this entry. This sample gives about 640,000 distinct CDR3 sequences in total; under 30% of them show up just once. Approximately 15% of the sample is taken by the ten largest.

Donors were under 40 systemically healthy Caucasian individuals from Russia aged 6 to 90 years. Each donor gave roughly 11 milliliters of peripheral blood, drawn into EDTA-treated Vacutainer tubes. Ficoll-Paque density-gradient centrifugation was used to isolate PBMCs, with at least 6.5 million per sample. Total RNA, at least 5 micrograms per sample, was extracted from PBMCs with Trizol reagent. For every donor, flow cytometry on a PBMC aliquot measured the percentage of naive CD45RAhigh/CD27high T cells. Beyond this particular receptor, the publication reports: Since profiling was done on bulk unsorted PBMCs, naive and antigen-experienced compartments could not be conclusively compared. The percentage of naive T cells measured by flow cytometry correlated strongly with observed TCR beta diversity. Compared with the aged group, the long-lived group had more naive CD4+ T cells, fewer expanded clones and increased TCR diversity, suggesting age selection. Because donor CMV infection status was unknown, age-related changes in expanded clonotypes were potentially confounded. Estimates of total diversity from one million sequenced T cells were regarded as lower bounds and underestimates. Observed TCR beta diversity per million T cells fell roughly linearly with age, and a significant reduction was already apparent by age around 44.

Including cysteine and phenylalanine, the CDR3 has 16 amino acids. Only the CDR3 portion is preserved as DNA: 48 bases, with reading frame beginning at the first base. CDR1 SGDLS and CDR2 YYNGEE were looked up in the germline V gene. A note on this clonotype: The antigen it recognizes is unknown. One base away lies a much larger clone, so this may be a sequencing read error.

The clonotype was recovered from a woman at least 80 years old in good health. The chain was built from TRBV9 and TRBJ2-1, and 8 junction bases match TRBD2. The DNA end is more similar to TRBJ2-7, so the J call may be wrong. Sample: blood. Here the CDR3 is given as CASSARPGLGYNEQYF. The sequenced DNA: TGTGCCAGCAGCGCCAGACCGGGACTAGGCTACAATGAGCAGTACTTC.